This T cell receptor beta chain stems from a study of OX40 agonist ivuxolimab in advanced cancers. The overall study: With ivuxolimab, an agonistic anti-OX40 (CD134) antibody, patients were treated. The study reported partial responses in three patients: one hepatocellular carcinoma, two cutaneous melanoma. Findings and caveats of the study: At doses 0.1 to 3.0 mg/kg, CD4+ and CD8+ clones expanded. On average, CD8+ T cells showed a greater number of expanded clones than CD4+.

Clones were read by immunoSEQ multiplex PCR, and TCRdb kept only the in-frame ones, dropping some. The sample consists of more than 55,000 clones, around nine tenths of them appearing once. CDR3 length equals 17 residues. Germline loops: CDR1 KGHSH, CDR2 LQKENI. Deletions cut 3 bases from V and 1 base from J, with 15 bases between. This clone was seen once. The antigen is not known. The genes are TRBV18 and TRBJ2-2; possible D gene TRBD1, 6 bases. Specimen: CD4+ or CD8+ T cells sorted from blood, collected in a trial of the OX40 agonist ivuxolimab. The receptor was isolated from an adult with an advanced solid tumor such as melanoma, head and neck, liver or kidney cancer. The chain's CDR3 is CASSPLQNRENTGELFF. CDR3 in DNA: TGTGCCAGCTCACCTCTCCAGAACAGGGAGAACACCGGGGAGCTGTTTTTT.